A selection of T cell receptor beta chains follows, all from one sample in a study of naive CD8 T cells in extremely preterm neonates. Sequenced by immunoSEQ multiplex PCR; TCRdb stores in-frame clones only, minus some. The sample lists 7,000 to 9,000 clones, 95% to 98% occurring once. Sequenced sample: naive CD8+ T cells from blood. The receptors were sampled from a human donor in good health. Each CDR3 is given with its conserved first and last residue. The order of the fields is CDR3 protein, CDR3 DNA, D gene, J gene, clone size, V gene. A D gene is named only where the DNA matches it firmly. Size is stated for part of the rows, as once, few or many counts, or as a class when the clone is expanded.

CASGWTGPNYEQYF	TGTGCCAGCGGCTGGACAGGTCCGAATTACGAGCAGTACTTC	TRBD1	TRBJ2-7	.	TRBV27
CASSQTVNEQFF	TGTGCCAGCAGCCAGACAGTCAATGAGCAGTTCTTC	.	TRBJ2-1	once	TRBV14
CASSLGGGAGANVLTF	TGTGCCAGCAGTCTTGGCGGGGGGGCCGGGGCCAACGTCCTGACTTTC	TRBD2	TRBJ2-6	.	TRBV27
CASSSWTGGEEKLFF	TGTGCCAGCAGCTCATGGACAGGGGGTGAAGAAAAACTGTTTTTT	TRBD1	TRBJ1-4	.	TRBV7-3
CASSLAQTYEQYF	TGTGCCAGCAGCTTAGCCCAGACCTACGAGCAGTACTTC	.	TRBJ2-7	.	TRBV11-2
CASSHRLDDTDTQYF	TGCGCCAGCAGCCACAGACTAGATGACACAGATACGCAGTATTTT	.	TRBJ2-3	.	TRBV4-1
CASTGPGLDTQYF	TGCGCCAGCACCGGGCCGGGGTTAGATACGCAGTATTTT	.	TRBJ2-3	once	TRBV23-1
CASSFFSGSRYGYTF	TGTGCCAGCAGTTTCTTTTCGGGATCACGGTATGGCTACACCTTC	.	TRBJ1-2	.	TRBV28
CASSEALGPRTAKNIQYF	TGTGCCAGCAGTGAAGCCTTGGGCCCCCGGACAGCAAAAAACATTCAGTACTTC	.	TRBJ2-4	.	TRBV2
CASSDPGDFYGYTF	TGTGCCAGCAGCGACCCAGGGGATTTCTATGGCTACACCTTC	.	TRBJ1-2	.	TRBV28
CAISSSGGTNEKLFF	TGTGCCATCAGTTCTTCAGGGGGGACTAATGAAAAACTGTTTTTT	TRBD1	TRBJ1-4	.	TRBV10-3
CASSQEYGGVGTNEKLFF	TGCGCCAGCAGCCAAGAGTATGGGGGGGTGGGAACTAATGAAAAACTGTTTTTT	.	TRBJ1-4	.	TRBV4-3
CASSVGLAVNYEQYF	TGTGCCAGCAGCGTAGGACTAGCTGTTAACTACGAGCAGTACTTC	TRBD2	TRBJ2-7	.	TRBV7-2
CASSPGGEKNTEAFF	TGTGCCAGCAGCCCCGGAGGGGAGAAGAACACTGAAGCTTTCTTT	.	TRBJ1-1	.	TRBV7-9
CAISQGSTSYEQYF	TGTGCCATCAGTCAGGGGTCAACCAGCTACGAGCAGTACTTC	.	TRBJ2-7	.	TRBV10-3
CASSQDVGGSGQPQHF	TGCGCCAGCAGCCAAGATGTGGGAGGGTCGGGGCAGCCCCAGCATTTT	.	TRBJ1-5	once	TRBV4-3
CASSPDRGNYGYTF	TGTGCCAGCAGCCCGGACAGGGGGAACTATGGCTACACCTTC	TRBD1	TRBJ1-2	.	TRBV7-6
CASSFRGVNEQYF	TGTGCCAGCAGCTTCAGGGGAGTGAACGAGCAGTACTTC	.	TRBJ2-7	.	TRBV7-9
CASSETGALNTEAFF	TGTGCCAGCAGCGAGACAGGGGCCTTGAACACTGAAGCTTTCTTT	TRBD1	TRBJ1-1	.	TRBV2
CASSPPGLSPRSNQPQHF	TGTGCCAGCTCACCACCGGGACTCTCTCCGCGCAGCAATCAGCCCCAGCATTTT	.	TRBJ1-5	once	TRBV18
CAWRTRGRDINYGYTF	TGTGCCTGGAGGACCAGGGGCAGAGACATTAACTATGGCTACACCTTC	.	TRBJ1-2	.	TRBV30
CASSQDELGGVEAFF	TGCGCCAGCAGCCAAGATGAACTGGGAGGGGTTGAAGCTTTCTTT	.	TRBJ1-1	.	TRBV4-3
CASSFVQVSYEQYF	TGTGCCAGCAGCTTTGTCCAGGTCTCCTACGAGCAGTACTTC	.	TRBJ2-7	.	TRBV7-2
CASSERQGISYEQYF	TGTGCCAGCAGTGAGAGGCAGGGGATCTCCTACGAGCAGTACTTC	.	TRBJ2-7	.	TRBV2
CASRQTSGGGELFF	TGTGCCAGCAGGCAGACTAGCGGGGGCGGGGAGCTGTTTTTT	TRBD2	TRBJ2-2	.	TRBV7-8
CASRLGANTDTQYF	TGTGCCAGCAGGCTTGGGGCTAACACAGATACGCAGTATTTT	.	TRBJ2-3	.	TRBV27
CASSPGSGYEQYF	TGTGCCAGCAGCCCGGGTAGTGGCTACGAGCAGTACTTC	.	TRBJ2-7	.	TRBV7-9
CASSLVGQGEAFF	TGTGCCAGCAGCTTAGTTGGACAGGGTGAAGCTTTCTTT	TRBD1	TRBJ1-1	.	TRBV7-6
CASRHGAYEQYF	TGTGCCAGCAGACACGGGGCCTACGAGCAGTACTTC	.	TRBJ2-7	.	TRBV11-2
CASSWGTGGGTEAFF	TGTGCCAGCAGCTGGGGGACAGGGGGCGGCACTGAAGCTTTCTTT	TRBD1	TRBJ1-1	.	TRBV5-6
CASSQDPRVNQPQHF	TGCGCCAGCAGCCAAGATCCCAGGGTCAATCAGCCCCAGCATTTT	.	TRBJ1-5	once	TRBV4-3
CASSLAVGGGASTDTQYF	TGTGCCAGCAGCTTAGCTGTTGGCGGGGGGGCTAGCACAGATACGCAGTATTTT	TRBD2	TRBJ2-3	.	TRBV7-6
CASSQAYRLAGSTDTQYF	TGTGCCAGCAGCCAAGCCTATCGACTAGCGGGGAGCACAGATACGCAGTATTTT	TRBD2	TRBJ2-3	.	TRBV4-2
CASSYGSGAYEQYF	TGTGCCAGCAGTTACGGGTCAGGTGCCTACGAGCAGTACTTC	.	TRBJ2-7	.	TRBV6-5
CASSQGAGFTQPQHF	TGTGCCAGCAGCCAGGGGGCAGGGTTTACTCAGCCCCAGCATTTT	TRBD1	TRBJ1-5	.	TRBV5-6
CAISDPQGELYNSPLHF	TGTGCCATCAGTGACCCCCAGGGCGAGCTCTATAATTCACCCCTCCACTTT	.	TRBJ1-6	.	TRBV10-3
CAWSTILGTGGKYTF	TGTGCCTGGAGTACAATCCTCGGGACAGGGGGGAAGTACACCTTC	TRBD1	TRBJ1-2	.	TRBV30
CASSLPRLAGGNTGELFF	TGTGCCAGCAGCTTGCCGCGACTAGCGGGGGGGAACACCGGGGAGCTGTTTTTT	TRBD2	TRBJ2-2	.	TRBV5-6
CAISETQAGGPSDTQYF	TGTGCCATCAGTGAGACCCAAGCGGGGGGGCCATCAGATACGCAGTATTTT	TRBD2	TRBJ2-3	.	TRBV10-3
CASSGTGRPQYGYTF	TGTGCCAGCAGCGGGACAGGCCGCCCTCAATATGGCTACACCTTC	TRBD1	TRBJ1-2	.	TRBV28
CASSLGGRGYTF	TGTGCCAGCAGCCTAGGAGGGAGAGGCTACACCTTC	.	TRBJ1-2	.	TRBV7-9
CASSVEQGWNNEQFF	TGTGCCAGCAGCGTAGAACAGGGCTGGAACAATGAGCAGTTCTTC	.	TRBJ2-1	.	TRBV9
CASRPTPGITDTQYF	TGTGCCAGCAGGCCGACTCCGGGGATCACAGATACGCAGTATTTT	.	TRBJ2-3	once	TRBV6-5
CAWSVARHEAFF	TGTGCCTGGAGTGTCGCGCGCCACGAAGCTTTCTTT	.	TRBJ1-1	.	TRBV30
CASSLAQGANYGYTF	TGTGCCAGCAGCTTAGCGCAGGGGGCTAACTATGGCTACACCTTC	TRBD1	TRBJ1-2	.	TRBV7-9